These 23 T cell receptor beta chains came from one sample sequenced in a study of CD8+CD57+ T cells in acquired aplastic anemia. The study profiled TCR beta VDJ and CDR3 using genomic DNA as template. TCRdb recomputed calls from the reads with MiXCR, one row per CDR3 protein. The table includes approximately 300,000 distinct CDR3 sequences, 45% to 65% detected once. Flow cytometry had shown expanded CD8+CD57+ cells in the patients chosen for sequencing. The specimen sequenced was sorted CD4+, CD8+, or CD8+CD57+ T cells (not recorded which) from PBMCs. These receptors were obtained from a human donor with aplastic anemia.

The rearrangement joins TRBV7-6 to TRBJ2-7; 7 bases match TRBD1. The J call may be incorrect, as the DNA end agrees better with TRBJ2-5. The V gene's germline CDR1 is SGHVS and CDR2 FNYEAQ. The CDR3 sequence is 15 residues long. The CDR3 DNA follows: TGTGCCAGCAGCGCGGACGGACAGGTGGGGGAGACCCAGTACTTC. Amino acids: CASSADGQVGETQYF.

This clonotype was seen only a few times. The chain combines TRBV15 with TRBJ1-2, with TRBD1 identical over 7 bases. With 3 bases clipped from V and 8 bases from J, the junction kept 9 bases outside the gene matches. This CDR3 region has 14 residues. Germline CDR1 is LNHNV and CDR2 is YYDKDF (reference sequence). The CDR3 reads CATSSEQGWRGYTF. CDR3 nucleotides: TGTGCCACCAGCAGTGAACAGGGGTGGCGGGGCTACACCTTC. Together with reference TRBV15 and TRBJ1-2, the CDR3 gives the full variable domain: DAMVIQNPRYQVTQFGKPVTLSCSQTLNHNVMYWYQQKSSQAPKLLFHYYDKDFNNEADTPDNFQSRRPNTSFCFLDIRSPGLGDTAMYLCATSSEQGWRGYTFGSGTRLTVV.

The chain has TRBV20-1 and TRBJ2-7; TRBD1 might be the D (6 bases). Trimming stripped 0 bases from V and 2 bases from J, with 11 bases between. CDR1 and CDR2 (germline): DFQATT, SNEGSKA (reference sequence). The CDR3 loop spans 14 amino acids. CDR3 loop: CSARDRDTPYEQYF. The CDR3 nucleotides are TGCAGTGCTAGAGACCGGGACACCCCCTACGAGCAGTACTTC.

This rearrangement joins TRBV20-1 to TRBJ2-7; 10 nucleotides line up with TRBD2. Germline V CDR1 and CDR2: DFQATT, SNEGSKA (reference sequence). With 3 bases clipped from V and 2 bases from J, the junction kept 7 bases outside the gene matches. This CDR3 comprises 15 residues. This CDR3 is CSARYTSGATYEQYF. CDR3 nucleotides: TGCAGTGCTAGGTATACTAGCGGGGCTACCTACGAGCAGTACTTC.

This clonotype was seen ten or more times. The CDR3 nucleotides read TGCAGTGCTAGATCAGGGGATCAGCCCCAGCATTTT. This codes for CSARSGDQPQHF. The chain couples TRBV20-1 to TRBJ1-5, with D tentatively TRBD1 (6 bases). CDR1 is DFQATT, CDR2 SNEGSKA, per germline (reference sequence). The CDR3 is made up of 12 amino acids. V was clipped by 2 bases and J by 5 bases, with 7 bases between them.

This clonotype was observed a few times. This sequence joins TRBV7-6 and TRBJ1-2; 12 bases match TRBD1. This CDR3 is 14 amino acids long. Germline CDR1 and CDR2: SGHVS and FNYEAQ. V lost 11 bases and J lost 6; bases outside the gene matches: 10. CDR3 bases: TGTGCCGTCCCTAGGGGACAGGGGGCTGATGGCTACACCTTC. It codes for CAVPRGQGADGYTF. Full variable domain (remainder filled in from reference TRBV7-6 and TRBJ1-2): GAGVSQSPRYKVTKRGQDVALRCDPISGHVSLYWYRQALGQGPEFLTYFNYEAQQDKSGLPNDRFSAERPEGSISTLTIQRTEQRDSAMYRCAVPRGQGADGYTFGSGTRLTVV.

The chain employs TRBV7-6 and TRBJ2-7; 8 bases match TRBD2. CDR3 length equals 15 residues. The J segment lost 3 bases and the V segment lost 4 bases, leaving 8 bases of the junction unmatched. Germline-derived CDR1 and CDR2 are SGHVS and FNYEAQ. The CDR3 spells CASSSGGAQGYEQYF. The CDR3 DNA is TGTGCCAGCAGCTCCGGGGGGGCGCAAGGCTACGAGCAGTACTTC. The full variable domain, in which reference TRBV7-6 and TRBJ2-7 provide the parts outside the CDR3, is GAGVSQSPRYKVTKRGQDVALRCDPISGHVSLYWYRQALGQGPEFLTYFNYEAQQDKSGLPNDRFSAERPEGSISTLTIQRTEQRDSAMYRCASSSGGAQGYEQYFGPGTRLTVT.

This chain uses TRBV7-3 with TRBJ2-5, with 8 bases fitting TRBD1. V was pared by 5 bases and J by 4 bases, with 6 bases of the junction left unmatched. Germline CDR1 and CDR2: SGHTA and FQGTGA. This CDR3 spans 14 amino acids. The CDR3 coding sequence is TGTGCCAGCAGCCAAACAGGGGGAGGAGAGACCCAGTACTTC. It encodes CASSQTGGGETQYF.

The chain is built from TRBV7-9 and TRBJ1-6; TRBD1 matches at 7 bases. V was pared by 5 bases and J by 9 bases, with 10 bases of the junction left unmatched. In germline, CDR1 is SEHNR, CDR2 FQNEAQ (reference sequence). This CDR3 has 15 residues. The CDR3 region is CASSPQGGVGSPLHF. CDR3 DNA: TGTGCCAGCAGCCCACAAGGGGGCGTGGGTTCACCCCTCCACTTT.

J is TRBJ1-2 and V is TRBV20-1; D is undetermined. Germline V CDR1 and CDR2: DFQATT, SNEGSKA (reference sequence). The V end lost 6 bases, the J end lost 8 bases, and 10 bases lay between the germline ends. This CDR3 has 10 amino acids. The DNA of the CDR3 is TGCAGTGCCGCCCTAGAAGGCTACACCTTC. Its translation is CSAALEGYTF.

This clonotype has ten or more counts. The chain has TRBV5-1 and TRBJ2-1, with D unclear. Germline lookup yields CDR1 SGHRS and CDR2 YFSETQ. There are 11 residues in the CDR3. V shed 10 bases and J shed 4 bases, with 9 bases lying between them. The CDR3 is CAPVVYNEQFF. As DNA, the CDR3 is TGCGCCCCGGTAGTATACAATGAGCAGTTCTTC.

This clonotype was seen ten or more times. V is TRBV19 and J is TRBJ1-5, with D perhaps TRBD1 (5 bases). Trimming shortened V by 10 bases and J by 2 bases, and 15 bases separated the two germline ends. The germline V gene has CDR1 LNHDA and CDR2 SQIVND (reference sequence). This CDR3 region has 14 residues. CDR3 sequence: CATYGGYRNQPQHF. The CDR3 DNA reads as TGTGCCACGTACGGGGGGTATCGCAATCAGCCCCAGCATTTT.

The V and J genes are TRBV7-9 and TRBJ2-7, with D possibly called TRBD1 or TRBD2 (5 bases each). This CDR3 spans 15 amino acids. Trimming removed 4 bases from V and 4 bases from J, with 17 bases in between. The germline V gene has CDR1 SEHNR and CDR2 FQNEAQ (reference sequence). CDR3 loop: CASSSGAWGSYEQYF. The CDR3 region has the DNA TGTGCCAGCAGCTCCGGGGCTTGGGGTTCGTACGAGCAGTACTTC.

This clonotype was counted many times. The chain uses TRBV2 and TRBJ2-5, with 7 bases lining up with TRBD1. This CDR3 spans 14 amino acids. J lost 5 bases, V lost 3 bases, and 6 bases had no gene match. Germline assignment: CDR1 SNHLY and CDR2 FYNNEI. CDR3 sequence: CASSEMRGRETQYF. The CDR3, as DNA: TGTGCCAGCAGTGAGATGAGGGGGCGGGAGACCCAGTACTTC.

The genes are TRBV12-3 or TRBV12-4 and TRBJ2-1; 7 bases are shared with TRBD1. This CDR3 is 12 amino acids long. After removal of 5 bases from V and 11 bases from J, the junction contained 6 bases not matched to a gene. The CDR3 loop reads CASSHGTAKQFF. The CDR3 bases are TGTGCCAGCAGTCACGGGACAGCTAAGCAGTTCTTC.

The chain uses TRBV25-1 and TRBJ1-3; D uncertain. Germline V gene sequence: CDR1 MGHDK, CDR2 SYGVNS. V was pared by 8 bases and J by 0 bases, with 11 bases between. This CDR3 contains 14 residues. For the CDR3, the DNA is TGTGCCAGCCGGGATGCGCTCTCTGGAAACACCATATATTTT. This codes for CASRDALSGNTIYF.

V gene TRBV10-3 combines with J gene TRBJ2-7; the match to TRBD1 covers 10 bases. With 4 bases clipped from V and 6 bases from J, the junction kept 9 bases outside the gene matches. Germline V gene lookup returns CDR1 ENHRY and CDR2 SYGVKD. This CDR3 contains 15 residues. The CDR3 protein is CAISGGAGQGTEQYF. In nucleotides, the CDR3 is TGTGCCATCAGTGGGGGCGCGGGACAGGGGACCGAGCAGTACTTC.

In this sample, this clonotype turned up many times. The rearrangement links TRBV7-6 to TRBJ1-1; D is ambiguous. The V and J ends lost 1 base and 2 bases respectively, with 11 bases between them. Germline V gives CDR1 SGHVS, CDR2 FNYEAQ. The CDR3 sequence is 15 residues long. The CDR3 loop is CASSLVWGKNTEAFF. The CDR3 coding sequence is TGTGCCAGCAGCTTAGTATGGGGTAAAAACACTGAAGCTTTCTTT.

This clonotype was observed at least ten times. The CDR3 sequence is CSARPHRNASYEQYF. DNA for the CDR3: TGCAGTGCTAGACCCCATAGGAACGCCTCCTACGAGCAGTACTTC. This chain connects TRBV20-1 to TRBJ2-7; the D is unclear. This CDR3 is 15 amino acids long. In germline, CDR1 is DFQATT, CDR2 SNEGSKA (reference sequence). Trimming took 2 bases from V and 0 from J, leaving 14 bases between them.

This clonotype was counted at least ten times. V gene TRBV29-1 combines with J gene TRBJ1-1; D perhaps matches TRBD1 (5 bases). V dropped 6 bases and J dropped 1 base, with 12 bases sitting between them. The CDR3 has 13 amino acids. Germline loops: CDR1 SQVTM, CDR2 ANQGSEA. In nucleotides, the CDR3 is TGCAGCGTGAGGTCCAGGGAGAACACTGAAGCTTTCTTT. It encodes CSVRSRENTEAFF.

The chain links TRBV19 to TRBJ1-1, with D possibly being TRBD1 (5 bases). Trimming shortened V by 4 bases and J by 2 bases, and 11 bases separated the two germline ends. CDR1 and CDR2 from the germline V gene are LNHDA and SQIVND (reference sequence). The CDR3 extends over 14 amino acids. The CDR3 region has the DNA TGTGCCAGTAGTAACGGGGGGGGAAACACTGAAGCTTTCTTT. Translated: CASSNGGGNTEAFF.

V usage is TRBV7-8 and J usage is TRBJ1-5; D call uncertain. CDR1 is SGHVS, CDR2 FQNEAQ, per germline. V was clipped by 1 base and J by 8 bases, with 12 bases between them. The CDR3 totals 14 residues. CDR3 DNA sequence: TGTGCCAGCAGCTTAGGTAACCCACGTGAGCCCCAGCATTTT. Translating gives CASSLGNPREPQHF. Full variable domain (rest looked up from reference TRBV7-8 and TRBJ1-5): GAGVSQSPRYKVAKRGQDVALRCDPISGHVSLFWYQQALGQGPEFLTYFQNEAQLDKSGLPSDRFFAERPEGSVSTLKIQRTQQEDSAVYLCASSLGNPREPQHFGDGTRLSIL.

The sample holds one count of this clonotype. CDR3 sequence: CASRTEAPPCSYEQYF. As DNA, the CDR3 is TGCGCCAGTAGGACGGAAGCACCTCCGTGCTCCTACGAGCAGTACTTC. The chain uses TRBV5-1 and TRBJ2-7; D remains unclear. V was shortened by 8 bases and J by 0 bases, with 21 bases between the two germline ends. The CDR3 sequence is 16 residues long. Germline V gene lookup returns CDR1 SGHRS and CDR2 YFSETQ.